Listed here are 23 T cell receptor beta chains from one sample, sequenced in a study of T cells in Graves' hyperthyroidism and ophthalmopathy. Amplification of TCR beta CDR3 regions was performed using RNA transcripts as template. With the HTBI primer set, the TCR CDR3 went through a first round of RT-PCR. One entry per CDR3 protein results from TCRdb running MiXCR on the multiplex PCR reads. The sample includes around 300,000 distinct CDR3 sequences, approximately 15% of them seen just once. Sequencing was carried out using blood. Receptors were obtained from a young woman with Graves' hyperthyroidism.

The rearrangement links TRBV11-2 to TRBJ1-2; 10 bases match TRBD1. With V trimmed by 5 bases and J by 4 bases, 13 bases remained unmatched. Germline V gene data show CDR1 as SGHAT and CDR2 as FQNNGV. This CDR3 contains 17 residues. The CDR3 DNA reads TGTGCCAGCAGCGATCGGGGACAGGGGACGCTGGGCTATGGCTACACCTTC. This codes for CASSDRGQGTLGYGYTF.

This clonotype was seen many times. The genes are TRBV5-5 and TRBJ2-7; 9 nucleotides match TRBD2. This CDR3 has 16 residues. Looked up from germline, CDR1 is SGHKS and CDR2 is YYEKEE (reference sequence). V trimming: 4 bases; J trimming: 2 bases; junction bases outside the gene matches: 10. CDR3 nucleotides: TGTGCCAGCAGCCCATGGGGCGGACTAGCGACCTACGAGCAGTACTTC. This encodes CASSPWGGLATYEQYF.

This clonotype has ten or more counts. The rearrangement links TRBV20-1 to TRBJ2-1; D possibly corresponds to TRBD2 (6 bases). The germline V and J ends were trimmed by 7 bases and 8 bases, with 15 bases remaining between them. This CDR3 contains 12 residues. CDR1 and CDR2 from the germline V gene are DFQATT and SNEGSKA (reference sequence). CDR3 DNA sequence: TGCAGTGTTGGACTAATGTTACATGAGCAGTTCTTC. It is translated as CSVGLMLHEQFF.

The gene calls are TRBV4-3 and TRBJ1-2; D possibly corresponds to TRBD1 (5 bases). The germline V gene has CDR1 LGHNA and CDR2 YSLEER. The length of the CDR3 is 15 residues. V lost 5 bases, J lost 3 bases, and 16 bases lay in between. The CDR3 sequence is CASSVDGTGHYGYTF. As DNA, the CDR3 is TGCGCCAGCAGCGTCGATGGGACGGGGCACTATGGCTACACCTTC.

This chain links TRBV24-1 with TRBJ2-4; D not resolved. Between the trimmed V and J ends, which lost 2 bases and 0 bases, there was a span of 13 bases. Germline V gene sequence: CDR1 KGHDR, CDR2 SFDVKD. CDR3 length: 17 residues. The CDR3 sequence is CATSDSRTTIAKNIQYF. CDR3 sequence (DNA): TGTGCCACCAGTGATTCCCGGACGACCATAGCCAAAAACATTCAGTACTTC.

This chain uses TRBV2 with TRBJ2-2; 8 bases fit TRBD2. The junction had 8 bases not matched to a gene; V was cut back by 7 bases and J by 1 base. Germline CDR1 is SNHLY and CDR2 is FYNNEI. The CDR3 extends over 16 amino acids. The CDR3 DNA sequence: TGTGCCAGCATTTGGGATAGCGGGAAGAACACCGGGGAGCTGTTTTTT. Its translation is CASIWDSGKNTGELFF.

The rearrangement joins TRBV4-2 to TRBJ2-5; D might be TRBD2 (6 bases). This CDR3 is built from 15 residues. V lost 4 bases and J 4 bases, leaving 16 bases between the germline ends. Germline loops: CDR1 LGHNA, CDR2 YNFKEQ. The CDR3, as DNA: TGTGCCAGCAGCCCCGAGCCGGGAGAGGGAGAGACCCAGTACTTC. This gives the protein CASSPEPGEGETQYF.

This clonotype was counted a single time. The chain couples TRBV30 to TRBJ2-5; D is tentatively TRBD1 or TRBD2 (5 bases each). Germline CDR1 is GTSNPN and CDR2 is SVGIG (reference sequence). The ends were cut back, 0 bases at V and 5 bases at J, with 7 bases in the middle. This CDR3 is built from 12 residues. As DNA, the CDR3 is TGTGCCTGGAGTGTTTGGGGGGAGACCCAGTACTTC. This sequence encodes CAWSVWGETQYF.

There are many counts of this clonotype. Written as DNA, the CDR3 is TGTGCCAGCAGCCCTTTTGGAGGTGCCGCGGCCCCCTACGAGCAGTACTTC. Its translation: CASSPFGGAAAPYEQYF. The rearrangement joins TRBV6-1 to TRBJ2-7; possible D gene TRBD2, 5 bases. Per germline, CDR1 MNHNS and CDR2 SASEGT. The CDR3 extends over 17 amino acids. With 6 bases removed from V and 2 bases from J, the gap between germline ends came to 23 bases.

This clonotype was seen more than once but under ten times. The rearrangement joins TRBV14 to TRBJ2-7; D gene uncertain. Germline V gene data show CDR1 as SGHDN and CDR2 as FVKESK. The CDR3 has 11 residues. Trimming left V 6 bases short and J 5 bases short, with 8 bases between. The CDR3 spells CASSFNHEQYF. CDR3 sequence (DNA): TGTGCCAGCAGTTTCAACCACGAGCAGTACTTC. Full variable domain (outside the CDR3, taken from reference TRBV14 and TRBJ2-7): EAGVTQFPSHSVIEKGQTVTLRCDPISGHDNLYWYRRVMGKEIKFLLHFVKESKQDESGMPNNRFLAERTGGTYSTLKVQPAELEDSGVYFCASSFNHEQYFGPGTRLTVT.

The chain combines TRBV20-1 with TRBJ2-3; possibly TRBD2 for D (6 bases). V was trimmed by 1 base and J by 3 bases, leaving 8 bases between them. Germline V gene sequence: CDR1 DFQATT, CDR2 SNEGSKA (reference sequence). The CDR3 length is 13 residues. CDR3 loop: CSARAGGTDTQYF. For the CDR3, the DNA is TGCAGTGCTAGAGCAGGAGGGACAGATACGCAGTATTTT.

This rearrangement joins TRBV27 to TRBJ2-7, with D perhaps matching TRBD1 (6 bases). This CDR3 contains 14 residues. Trimming shortened V by 3 bases and J by 2 bases, and 11 bases separated the two germline ends. Germline V gives CDR1 MNHEY, CDR2 SMNVEV (reference sequence). The DNA of the CDR3 is TGTGCCAGCAGTTTGTCAGGGGCCACCTACGAGCAGTACTTC. Translation gives CASSLSGATYEQYF.

This chain links TRBV7-2 with TRBJ2-1; 14 nucleotides align to TRBD2. CDR1 is SGHTA and CDR2 is FQGNSA in the germline V gene. Trimming took 5 bases from V and 9 from J; bases not matched to a gene: 9. The length of the CDR3 is 16 residues. The CDR3, as DNA: TGTGCCAGCAGCCTCGGGACTAGCGGGAGTCGGCGTGAGCAGTTCTTC. The encoded protein is CASSLGTSGSRREQFF.

This clonotype occurred many times. This chain connects TRBV28 to TRBJ2-7; D is perhaps TRBD1 or TRBD2 (5 bases each). The germline CDR1 and CDR2 sequences are MDHEN and SYDVKM. Trimming stripped 3 bases from V and 2 bases from J, with 20 bases between. The CDR3 length is 17 residues. DNA for the CDR3: TGTGCCAGCAGTTTTAGGTTTGACTGGGGGAAACCCTACGAGCAGTACTTC. Translated: CASSFRFDWGKPYEQYF.

This clonotype was seen ten or more times. V and J are TRBV11-2 and TRBJ2-1; 7 nucleotides match TRBD2. The CDR3 is 12 residues long. From germline, CDR1 is SGHAT and CDR2 FQNNGV. V lost 5 bases and J lost 10; bases outside the gene matches: 5. In nucleotides, the CDR3 is TGTGCCAGCAGCCTAGGGACTACAGAGCAGTTCTTC. Its translation is CASSLGTTEQFF.

This clonotype was seen ten or more times. The genes are TRBV2 and TRBJ2-4; 13 nucleotides match TRBD2. CDR1 and CDR2 (germline): SNHLY, FYNNEI. The CDR3 runs to 18 residues. Germline trimming cut 6 bases from V and 0 bases from J; bases unmatched to any gene: 8. CDR3 nucleotides: TGTGCCAGCAGGAGGACTAGCGGGAGAGGGGTAGCCAAAAACATTCAGTACTTC. Amino acid sequence: CASRRTSGRGVAKNIQYF.

This chain joins TRBV18 and TRBJ1-1, with D perhaps matching TRBD1 (6 bases). The CDR3 totals 15 residues. Trimming pared 0 bases from V and 6 bases from J, leaving 14 bases between. The germline V gene encodes CDR1 KGHSH and CDR2 LQKENI. CDR3 in amino acids: CASSPPVRGIPEAFF. As DNA, the CDR3 is TGTGCCAGCTCACCACCGGTCAGGGGAATCCCTGAAGCTTTCTTT.

Concerning this clonotype: A much larger clone lies a single base off, so this may be a read error. The gene calls are TRBV20-1 and TRBJ2-3, with 9 positions matching TRBD2. CDR1 is DFQATT, CDR2 SNEGSKA, per germline (reference sequence). The V segment lost 3 bases and the J segment 3 bases; nucleotides outside the gene matches: 10. This CDR3 is 16 amino acids long. The CDR3, as DNA: TGCAGTGCTAGGTCCTATAGCGGGGGAACGACAGATACGCAGTATTTT. This sequence encodes CSARSYSGGTTDTQYF.

This sequence joins TRBV7-9 and TRBJ2-5; the D is unclear. Germline V CDR1 and CDR2: SEHNR, FQNEAQ (reference sequence). The CDR3 is made up of 14 amino acids. Trimming removed 2 bases from V and 5 bases from J, with 12 bases in between. The CDR3 DNA is TGTGCCAGCAGCTTAAACCCCCCCGGGGAGACCCAGTACTTC. This sequence encodes CASSLNPPGETQYF.

This clonotype appeared many times. This chain joins TRBV12-3 or TRBV12-4 and TRBJ1-4, with D possibly being TRBD1 (6 bases). The ends were cut back, 2 bases at V and 6 bases at J, with 10 bases in the middle. CDR3 length: 14 residues. CDR3 protein: CASSLRGADEKLFF. DNA of the CDR3: TGTGCCAGCAGTTTAAGGGGGGCTGATGAAAAACTGTTTTTT.

The chain combines TRBV14 with TRBJ2-2; D gene unclear. In germline, CDR1 is SGHDN, CDR2 FVKESK. Trimming shortened V by 2 bases and J by 5 bases, and 9 bases separated the two germline ends. This CDR3 spans 14 amino acids. The CDR3 region is CASSQYFQTGELFF. The CDR3 DNA reads TGTGCCAGCAGCCAATACTTCCAGACCGGGGAGCTGTTTTTT.

Many counts were recorded for this clonotype. The chain joins TRBV28 to TRBJ2-3; TRBD2 matches 10 bases. This CDR3 is 15 amino acids long. Unmatched junction bases numbered 4, after V lost 6 bases and J lost 1 base. Per germline, CDR1 MDHEN and CDR2 SYDVKM. The CDR3 DNA is TGTGCCAGCAGCTTGGGGACTAGCGGCACAGATACGCAGTATTTT. Translated: CASSLGTSGTDTQYF.

This clonotype was seen a handful of times. The chain recombines TRBV4-3 with TRBJ2-7; 10 bases line up with TRBD2. Per germline, CDR1 LGHNA and CDR2 YSLEER. The CDR3 extends over 16 amino acids. V lost 0 bases, J lost 2 bases, and 4 bases stayed unmatched. The CDR3 DNA is TGCGCCAGCAGCCAAGATGGGACTAGCGACCCCTACGAGCAGTACTTC. Translated: CASSQDGTSDPYEQYF.